This TCR beta chain comes out of a study of control samples from healthy donors and cancer patients. About this clone: Other DNA sequences in the same sample also yield this CDR3.

Profiling relied on immunoSEQ multiplex PCR, and the TCRdb table lists in-frame clones only, not all of them. The sample contains 150,000 to 200,000 clones, roughly 92% of which appear only once. The germline V gene has CDR1 KGHSH and CDR2 LQKENI. V lost 0 bases, J lost 0 bases, and 6 bases lay in between. CDR3 size: 15 residues. This sequence joins TRBV18 and TRBJ2-1; D uncertain. The material sequenced was blood. The receptor was derived from a young man in good health. The CDR3: CASSPPSSSYNEQFF. The CDR3 DNA follows: TGTGCCAGCTCACCACCCAGCAGCTCCTACAATGAGCAGTTCTTC.